These 16 T cell receptor beta chains originate from one sample sequenced in a study of blood T cell repertoires in COVID-19. Using immunoSEQ multiplex PCR, the repertoire was profiled, and TCRdb retains in-frame clones only, with some absent. This table has hundreds of thousands of clones, 85% to 90% appearing once. The sample was peripheral blood. The receptors come from a woman in her fifties or sixties with COVID-19, enrolled during active disease.

The genes are TRBV24-1 and TRBJ2-7; TRBD2 aligns across 13 bases. In germline, CDR1 is KGHDR, CDR2 SFDVKD. The CDR3 has 15 residues. The J segment lost 4 bases and the V segment lost 2 bases, leaving 1 base of the junction unmatched. The DNA for the CDR3 is TGTGCCACCAGTGATTCGACTAGCGGGGGGTACGAGCAGTACTTC. Translation gives CATSDSTSGGYEQYF.

The chain uses TRBV15 and TRBJ2-1; D perhaps matches TRBD1 (6 bases). Germline V CDR1 and CDR2: LNHNV, YYDKDF (reference sequence). V lost 7 bases and J lost 8, with 21 bases in between. The length of the CDR3 is 15 residues. CDR3: CATTKTRTQGHEQFF. In DNA, the CDR3 is TGTGCCACCACCAAAACGAGGACGCAGGGGCATGAGCAGTTCTTC.

The chain employs TRBV24-1 and TRBJ2-1; 8 bases are a match to TRBD2. V gave up 4 bases and J gave up 3 bases; unmatched junction bases: 7. The length of the CDR3 is 16 residues. The V gene's germline CDR1 is KGHDR and CDR2 SFDVKD. CDR3 in DNA: TGTGCCACCAGTGACCCCCATCGGGAGGGCTACAATGAGCAGTTCTTC. Residues: CATSDPHREGYNEQFF.

The chain employs TRBV5-4 and TRBJ1-1, with TRBD1 matching over 9 bases. Germline trimming cut 0 bases from V and 4 bases from J; bases unmatched to any gene: 4. CDR1 is SGHNT and CDR2 is YYREEE in the germline V gene (reference sequence). The CDR3 runs 15 residues. CDR3 bases: TGTGCCAGCAGCTTGGTGGGACAGGGTACCACTGAAGCTTTCTTT. This sequence encodes CASSLVGQGTTEAFF.

The chain joins TRBV12-5 to TRBJ2-7; D is undetermined. Germline CDR1 reads LGHNT; CDR2 reads FRNRAP. Trimming took off 7 bases at V and 7 bases at J, with 20 bases between the two ends. CDR3 length equals 14 residues. CDR3 in amino acids: CASATTSGPREQYF. CDR3 sequence (DNA): TGTGCTAGTGCCACAACCAGTGGGCCCAGGGAGCAGTACTTC.

V is TRBV2 and J is TRBJ1-2, with 7 bases fitting TRBD1. The V gene end was trimmed by 6 bases and the J gene end by 0 bases; junction bases not matched to a gene: 10. The length of the CDR3 is 16 residues. CDR1 SNHLY and CDR2 FYNNEI come from the germline V gene. CDR3 nucleotide sequence: TGTGCCAGCAGGGAACAGGGGACCCTCCCTAACTATGGCTACACCTTC. Translating gives CASREQGTLPNYGYTF.

The chain joins TRBV5-1 to TRBJ2-2; D not certain. This CDR3 comprises 15 residues. The germline gives CDR1 SGHRS, CDR2 YFSETQ. Deletions cut 0 bases from V and 0 bases from J, with 6 bases between. CDR3 in amino acids: CASSLGTSNTGELFF. As DNA, the CDR3 is TGCGCCAGCAGCTTGGGCACTTCGAACACCGGGGAGCTGTTTTTT. The variable domain in full, completed from reference TRBV5-1 and TRBJ2-2, reads KAGVTQTPRYLIKTRGQQVTLSCSPISGHRSVSWYQQTPGQGLQFLFEYFSETQRNKGNFPGRFSGRQFSNSRSEMNVSTLELGDSALYLCASSLGTSNTGELFFGEGSRLTVL.

The rearrangement joins TRBV7-3 to TRBJ1-2; TRBD1 aligns across 8 bases. The CDR3 contains 13 residues. V shed 4 bases and J 6 bases; nucleotides not matched to a gene: 4. The V gene's germline CDR1 is SGHTA and CDR2 FQGTGA. The CDR3 DNA reads TGTGCCAGCAGCTCCCGACAGGGGAATGGCTACACCTTC. This encodes CASSSRQGNGYTF.

The CDR3 region has the DNA TGCGCCAGCAGCCTGGAGTTCTCAGGGACAGGGGGCACCGGGGAGCTGTTTTTT. It translates to CASSLEFSGTGGTGELFF. The genes are TRBV5-1 and TRBJ2-2; 11 nucleotides agree with TRBD1. With V trimmed by 4 bases and J by 4 bases, 12 bases remained unmatched. The CDR3 consists of 18 residues. From germline, CDR1 is SGHRS and CDR2 YFSETQ.

The chain links TRBV19 to TRBJ2-7; 11 positions agree with TRBD1. Germline loops: CDR1 LNHDA, CDR2 SQIVND (reference sequence). The V and J ends lost 2 bases and 6 bases, in that order; junction bases with no gene match: 6. The CDR3 totals 15 residues. CDR3 sequence reads: CASSITGQGASEQYF. The CDR3 bases are TGTGCCAGTAGTATAACAGGACAGGGGGCTAGCGAGCAGTACTTC.

This clone was recorded a few times. The chain couples TRBV18 to TRBJ1-5; TRBD1 matches 10 bases. This CDR3 spans 19 amino acids. Trimming cost V 1 base and J 3 bases; bases outside gene matches: 12. Germline V CDR1 and CDR2: KGHSH, LQKENI. This chain's CDR3 is CASSPLTLTGGAFNQPQHF. Here the CDR3 DNA reads TGTGCCAGCTCACCACTTACCTTGACAGGGGGCGCGTTCAATCAGCCCCAGCATTTT.

The V call is TRBV5-1, the J call TRBJ2-5; 13 nucleotides align to TRBD2. V trimming: 3 bases; J trimming: 4 bases; junction bases outside the gene matches: 3. From germline, CDR1 is SGHRS and CDR2 YFSETQ. The CDR3 is made up of 15 amino acids. The CDR3 region is CASSYGLAGAETQYF. CDR3 in DNA: TGCGCCAGCAGCTACGGACTAGCGGGAGCAGAGACCCAGTACTTC.

V is TRBV11-3 and J is TRBJ2-1, with 11 nucleotides matching TRBD2. The CDR3 sequence is 15 residues long. V lost 1 base, J lost 8 bases, and 4 bases stayed unmatched. Germline V gives CDR1 SGHNT, CDR2 YENEEA. The CDR3 coding sequence is TGTGCCAGCAGCTTAGTAGCGGGAGGGAGGGATGAGCAGTTCTTC. It is translated as CASSLVAGGRDEQFF.

This sequence joins TRBV29-1 and TRBJ2-3, with D maybe TRBD2 (6 bases). Per the germline V gene, CDR1 is SQVTM and CDR2 is ANQGSEA. V lost 6 bases and J lost 3, with 19 bases in between. This CDR3 is built from 15 residues. CDR3 loop: CSVTLLREATDTQYF. The CDR3 DNA reads TGCAGCGTCACCCTGTTGCGGGAAGCGACAGATACGCAGTATTTT.

The chain has TRBV6-5 and TRBJ2-1; possible D gene TRBD2, 5 bases. CDR3 length equals 16 residues. The V end lost 3 bases, the J end lost 0 bases, and 12 bases lay between the germline ends. The germline CDR1 and CDR2 sequences are MNHEY and SVGAGI. CDR3 sequence: CASSYGGASSYNEQFF. CDR3 bases: TGTGCCAGCAGTTATGGAGGAGCAAGCTCCTACAATGAGCAGTTCTTC.

The chain combines TRBV2 with TRBJ2-7, with 8 bases identical to TRBD2. Per the germline V gene, CDR1 is SNHLY and CDR2 is FYNNEI. The CDR3 runs to 15 residues. The V segment lost 2 bases and the J segment 2 bases; nucleotides outside the gene matches: 5. The CDR3 nucleotides are TGTGCCAGCAGTGAAAGGCCGGGAGGGCCCTACGAGCAGTACTTC. Translating it yields CASSERPGGPYEQYF.